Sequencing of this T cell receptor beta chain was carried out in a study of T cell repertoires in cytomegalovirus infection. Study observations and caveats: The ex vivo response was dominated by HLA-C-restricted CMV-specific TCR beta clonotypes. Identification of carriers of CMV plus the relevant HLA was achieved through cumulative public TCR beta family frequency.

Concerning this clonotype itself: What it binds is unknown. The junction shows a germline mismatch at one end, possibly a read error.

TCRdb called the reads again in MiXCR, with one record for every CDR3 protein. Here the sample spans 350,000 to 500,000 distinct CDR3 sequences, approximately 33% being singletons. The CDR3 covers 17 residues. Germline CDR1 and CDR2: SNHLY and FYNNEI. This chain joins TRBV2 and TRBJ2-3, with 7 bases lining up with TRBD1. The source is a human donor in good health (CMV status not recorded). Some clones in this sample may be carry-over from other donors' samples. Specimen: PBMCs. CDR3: CACSEGAGLSSTDTQYF. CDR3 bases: TGTGCCTGCAGTGAGGGGGCAGGCTTGTCTAGCACAGATACGCAGTATTTT.